This is a list of T cell receptor beta chains from one sample in a study of T cells after yellow fever vaccination. TCRdb processed the 5' RACE reads anew with MiXCR; each CDR3 protein has one entry. The sample records 450,000 to 600,000 distinct CDR3 sequences, about a sixth being singletons. This specimen was PBMCs, taken around 5 days after the first yellow fever vaccination. The receptors were gathered from a young man who received the YFV17D yellow fever vaccine. CDR3s include the opening cysteine and the closing phenylalanine or tryptophan. A D gene is named only where the DNA matches it firmly. For some rows the clone size is stated as once, few or many, or as a class when expanded; others skip it.

clone_size d_call j_call v_call cdr3_aa cdr3_nt
NA NA TRBJ1-5 TRBV27 CASSFVRSGNQPQHF TGTGCCAGCAGTTTCGTCCGGTCAGGGAATCAGCCCCAGCATTTT
NA NA TRBJ1-1 TRBV4-2 CASSQAKVMNTEAFF TGTGCCAGCAGCCAAGCTAAGGTTATGAACACTGAAGCTTTCTTT
few TRBD2 TRBJ2-5 TRBV9 CASSIAGLAGRETQYF TGTGCCAGCAGCATTGCGGGACTAGCGGGACGGGAGACCCAGTACTTC
NA TRBD1 TRBJ1-2 TRBV6-1 CATRQGIDYGYTF TGTGCCACCCGACAGGGGATCGACTATGGCTACACCTTC
few TRBD1 TRBJ1-1 TRBV6-5 CASSYYTGGTEAFF TGTGCCAGCAGTTACTATACAGGGGGCACTGAAGCTTTCTTT
few NA TRBJ2-1 TRBV4-3 CASSQGYRVPYNEQFF TGCGCCAGCAGCCAAGGTTACAGGGTCCCCTACAATGAGCAGTTCTTC
few NA TRBJ2-7 TRBV29-1 CSVVELGSYEQYF TGCAGCGTTGTGGAGTTGGGTAGCTACGAGCAGTACTTC
few TRBD2 TRBJ2-5 TRBV5-1 CASFAGGLETQYF TGCGCCAGCTTCGCGGGGGGTCTTGAGACCCAGTACTTC
few TRBD1 TRBJ2-2 TRBV19 CASKGTGFTGELFF TGTGCCAGTAAGGGGACAGGGTTCACCGGGGAGCTGTTTTTT
NA NA TRBJ2-3 TRBV20-1 CSARDPSGGNTDTQYF TGCAGTGCTAGAGATCCCTCCGGGGGCAACACAGATACGCAGTATTTT
NA TRBD1 TRBJ2-7 TRBV29-1 CSVGLGQGAINEQYF TGCAGCGTTGGACTAGGACAGGGGGCAATAAACGAGCAGTACTTC
NA TRBD2 TRBJ2-1 TRBV9 CASSPTSRGLAGSYNEQFF TGTGCCAGCAGCCCAACGTCCCGCGGACTAGCGGGATCCTACAATGAGCAGTTCTTC
NA TRBD2 TRBJ2-3 TRBV18 CASSPPGLAATDTQYF TGTGCCAGCTCACCACCGGGTCTAGCGGCGACAGATACGCAGTATTTT
few NA TRBJ2-1 TRBV10-3 CAISESKGYNEQFF TGTGCCATCAGTGAGTCGAAGGGTTACAATGAGCAGTTCTTC
NA TRBD2 TRBJ2-2 TRBV10-3 CAISAVIAGEGNTGELFF TGTGCCATCAGTGCGGTAATAGCGGGGGAAGGGAACACCGGGGAGCTGTTTTTT
few NA TRBJ2-6 TRBV30 CAWKYLSSGANVLTF TGTGCCTGGAAGTACCTCTCCTCTGGGGCCAACGTCCTGACTTTC
few NA TRBJ1-2 TRBV6-5 CASSLDSYYGYTF TGTGCCAGCAGTTTGGACAGCTACTATGGCTACACCTTC
NA NA TRBJ2-3 TRBV29-1 CSVDPQLTDTQYF TGCAGCGTTGACCCCCAGCTCACAGATACGCAGTATTTT
NA NA TRBJ2-7 TRBV4-1 CASSQPQGEQYF TGCGCCAGCAGCCAGCCTCAGGGCGAGCAGTACTTC
NA NA TRBJ2-5 TRBV7-2 CASSLGGGPGAETQYF TGTGCCAGCAGCTTAGGTGGAGGGCCGGGGGCAGAGACCCAGTACTTC
NA TRBD2 TRBJ2-1 TRBV5-5 CASRRLAGEKSSYNEQFF TGTGCCAGCAGACGACTAGCGGGGGAAAAGAGCTCCTACAATGAGCAGTTCTTC
many TRBD2 TRBJ2-3 TRBV4-3 CASSQDSGERKDTQYF TGCGCCAGCAGCCAAGATAGCGGGGAGAGGAAAGATACGCAGTATTTT
few NA TRBJ1-1 TRBV6-5 CASSYSDAVGTEAFF TGTGCCAGCAGTTACTCCGACGCGGTTGGCACTGAAGCTTTCTTT